These 4 T cell receptor beta chains were all obtained from the same sample, sequenced in a study of T cell responses to AZD1222 COVID-19 vaccine. Produced via immunoSEQ multiplex PCR; TCRdb's table is partial and in-frame only. The data contain 150,000 to 200,000 clones, 85% to 90% of them singletons. The sequenced sample was peripheral blood, obtained on day 0 of AZD1222 vaccination. Receptors originate from an adult in good health.

The genes are TRBV4-2 and TRBJ2-3; 7 bases map to TRBD2. Germline assignment: CDR1 LGHNA and CDR2 YNFKEQ. V lost 4 bases to trimming and J lost 0 bases; unmatched junction nucleotides: 7. The CDR3 covers 16 residues. CDR3 amino acids: CASSPEGGGSTDTQYF. The CDR3 region has the DNA TGTGCCAGCAGCCCTGAGGGCGGGGGTAGCACAGATACGCAGTATTTT.

This clone was observed once. The gene calls are TRBV21-1 and TRBJ2-7. TRBV21-1 is an annotated pseudogene. The CDR3 length is 16 residues. The chain's CDR3 is CASSKGRGTLIFEQYF. DNA for the CDR3: TGTGCCAGCAGCAAAGGGAGGGGGACTCTCATTTTTGAGCAGTACTTC.

This chain uses TRBV7-8 with TRBJ1-5; 12 nucleotides align to TRBD1. Per germline, CDR1 SGHVS and CDR2 FQNEAQ. The CDR3 sequence is 16 residues long. V shed 3 bases and J 6 bases; nucleotides not matched to a gene: 6. CDR3 sequence (DNA): TGTGCCAGCAGCTTTAGGGACAGGGGGCCGAGTCAGCCCCAGCATTTT. Its translation: CASSFRDRGPSQPQHF.

The chain uses TRBV10-3 and TRBJ1-2; 12 bases fit TRBD1. The CDR3 spans 16 residues. V shed 4 bases and J 7 bases; nucleotides not matched to a gene: 10. Germline CDR1 ENHRY, CDR2 SYGVKD. The chain's CDR3 is CAISGVPGQGALGYTF. DNA for the CDR3: TGTGCCATCAGTGGCGTCCCGGGACAGGGGGCGCTTGGCTACACCTTC.